This T cell receptor (beta chain) was obtained from a study of cytomegalovirus exposure and HLA in healthy donors. Findings of the study overall: An assumption of roughly uniform sequencing depth across donors underlay the presence/absence analyses. In an earlier analysis, in some 540 donors, most V segments appeared productive either ~87% or ~30% of the time. Follow-up analysis later connected one missense variant in DCLRE1C with trimming of TCR beta V- and J-genes.

The CDR3 contains 15 residues. The V end lost 6 bases, the J end lost 2 bases, and 16 bases lay between the germline ends. Germline assignment: CDR1 MNHNY and CDR2 SVGAGI (reference sequence). PCR primers comprised 60 Vbeta and 13 Jbeta primers. TCRdb keeps only in-frame clones here, not all; method: immunoSEQ multiplex PCR. Among fewer than 200,000 clones listed, roughly 80% were seen once. This clone was recorded once. Its antigen is not identified. This chain joins TRBV6-6 and TRBJ1-1, with TRBD1 as a possible D gene (6 bases). This clonotype was sampled from a male donor in good health and CMV-seronegative. The specimen was PBMCs. The CDR3, as DNA: TGTGCCAGCAGGCCGGACAGTCTCGGTAACACTGAAGCTTTCTTT. Amino acids: CASRPDSLGNTEAFF.